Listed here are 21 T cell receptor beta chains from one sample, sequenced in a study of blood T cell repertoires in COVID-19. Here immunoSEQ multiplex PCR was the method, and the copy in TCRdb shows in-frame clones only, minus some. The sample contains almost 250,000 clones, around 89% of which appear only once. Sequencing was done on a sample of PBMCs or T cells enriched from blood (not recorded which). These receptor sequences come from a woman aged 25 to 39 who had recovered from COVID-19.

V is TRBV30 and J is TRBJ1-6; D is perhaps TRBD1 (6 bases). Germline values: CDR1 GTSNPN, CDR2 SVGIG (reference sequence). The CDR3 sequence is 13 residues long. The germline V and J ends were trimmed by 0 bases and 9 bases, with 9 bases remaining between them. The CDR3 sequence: CAWSVQGRSPLHF. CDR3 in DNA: TGTGCCTGGAGTGTGCAGGGGCGTTCACCCCTCCACTTT.

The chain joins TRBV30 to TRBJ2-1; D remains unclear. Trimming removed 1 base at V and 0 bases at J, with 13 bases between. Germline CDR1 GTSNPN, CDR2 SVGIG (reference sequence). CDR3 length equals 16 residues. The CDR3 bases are TGTGCCTGGAGTGACCGCTTTAGGAGCTCCTACAATGAGCAGTTCTTC. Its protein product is CAWSDRFRSSYNEQFF.

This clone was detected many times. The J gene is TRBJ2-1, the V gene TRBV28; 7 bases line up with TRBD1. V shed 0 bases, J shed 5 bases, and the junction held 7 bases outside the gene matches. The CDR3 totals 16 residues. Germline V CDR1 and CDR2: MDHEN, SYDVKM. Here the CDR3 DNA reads TGTGCCAGCAGTTTATGGCAGGGGGAGACGAACAATGAGCAGTTCTTC. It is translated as CASSLWQGETNNEQFF.

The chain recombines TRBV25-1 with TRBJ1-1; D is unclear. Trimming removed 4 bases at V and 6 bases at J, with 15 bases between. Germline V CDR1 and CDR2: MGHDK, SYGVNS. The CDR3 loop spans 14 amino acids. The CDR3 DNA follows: TGTGCCAGCAGTGGGCCGTTTTTGGCCTCTGAAGCTTTCTTT. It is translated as CASSGPFLASEAFF.

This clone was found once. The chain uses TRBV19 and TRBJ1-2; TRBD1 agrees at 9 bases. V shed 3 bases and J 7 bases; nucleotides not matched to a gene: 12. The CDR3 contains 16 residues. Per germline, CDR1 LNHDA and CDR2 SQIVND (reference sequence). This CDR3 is CASSMSFGQGLVGYTF. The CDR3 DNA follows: TGTGCCAGTAGTATGTCCTTCGGACAGGGGTTGGTTGGCTACACCTTC.

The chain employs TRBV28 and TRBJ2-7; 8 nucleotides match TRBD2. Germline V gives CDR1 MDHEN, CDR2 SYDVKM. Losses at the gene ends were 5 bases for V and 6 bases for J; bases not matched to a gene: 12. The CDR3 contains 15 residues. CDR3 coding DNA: TGTGCCAGCAGTAAAATAGGGCTAGCGGGTGGCGAGCAGTACTTC. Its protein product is CASSKIGLAGGEQYF.

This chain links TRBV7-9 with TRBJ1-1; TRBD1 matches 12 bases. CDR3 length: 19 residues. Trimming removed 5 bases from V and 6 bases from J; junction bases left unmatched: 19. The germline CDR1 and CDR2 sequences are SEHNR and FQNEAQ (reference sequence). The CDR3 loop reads CASSLFYGSPGQGAPEAFF. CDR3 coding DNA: TGTGCCAGCAGCCTGTTTTACGGGTCGCCGGGACAGGGGGCTCCTGAAGCTTTCTTT.

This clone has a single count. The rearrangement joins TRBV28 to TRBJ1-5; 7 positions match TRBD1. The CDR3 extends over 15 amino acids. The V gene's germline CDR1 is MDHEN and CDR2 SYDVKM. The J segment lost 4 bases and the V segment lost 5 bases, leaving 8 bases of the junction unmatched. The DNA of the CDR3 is TGTGCCAGCAGTATCCAGGGGGTGAGAAATCAGCCCCAGCATTTT. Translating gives CASSIQGVRNQPQHF.

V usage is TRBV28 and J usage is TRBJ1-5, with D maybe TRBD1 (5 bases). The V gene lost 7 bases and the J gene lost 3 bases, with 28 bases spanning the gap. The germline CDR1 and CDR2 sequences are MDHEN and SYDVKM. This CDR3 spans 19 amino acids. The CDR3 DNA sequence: TGTGCCAGCATTTCCAATAGTCCCAGGGCAAAGCGGGACAATCAGCCCCAGCATTTT. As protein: CASISNSPRAKRDNQPQHF.

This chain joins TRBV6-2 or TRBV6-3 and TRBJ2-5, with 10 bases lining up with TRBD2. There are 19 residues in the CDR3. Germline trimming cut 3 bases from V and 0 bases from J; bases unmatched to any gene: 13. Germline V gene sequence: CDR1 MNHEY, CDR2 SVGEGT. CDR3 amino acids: CASSYPLVRLAGNQETQYF. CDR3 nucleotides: TGTGCCAGCAGTTATCCCTTGGTAAGACTAGCGGGCAACCAAGAGACCCAGTACTTC.

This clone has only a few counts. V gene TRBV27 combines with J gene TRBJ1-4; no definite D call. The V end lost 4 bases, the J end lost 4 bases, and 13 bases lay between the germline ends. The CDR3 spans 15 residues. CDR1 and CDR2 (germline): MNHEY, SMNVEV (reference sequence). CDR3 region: CASSSLREFNEKLFF. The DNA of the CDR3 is TGTGCCAGCAGTTCCCTTAGGGAGTTTAATGAAAAACTGTTTTTT.

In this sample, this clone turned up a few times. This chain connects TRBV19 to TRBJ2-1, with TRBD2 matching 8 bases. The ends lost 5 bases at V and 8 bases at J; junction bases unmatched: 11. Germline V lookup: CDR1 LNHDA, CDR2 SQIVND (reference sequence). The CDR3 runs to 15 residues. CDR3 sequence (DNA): TGTGCCAGTAGTGCTTCCGGGACTAGGGGGGATGAGCAGTTCTTC. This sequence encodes CASSASGTRGDEQFF. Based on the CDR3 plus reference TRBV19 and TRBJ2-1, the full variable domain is DGGITQSPKYLFRKEGQNVTLSCEQNLNHDAMYWYRQDPGQGLRLIYYSQIVNDFQKGDIAEGYSVSREKKESFPLTVTSAQKNPTAFYLCASSASGTRGDEQFFGPGTRLTVL.

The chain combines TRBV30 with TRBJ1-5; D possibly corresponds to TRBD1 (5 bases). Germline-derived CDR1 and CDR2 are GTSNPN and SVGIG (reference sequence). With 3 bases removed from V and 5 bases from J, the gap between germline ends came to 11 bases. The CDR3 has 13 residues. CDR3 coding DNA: TGTGCCTGGAGAGCAGGGCTGTATCAGCCCCAGCATTTT. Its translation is CAWRAGLYQPQHF.

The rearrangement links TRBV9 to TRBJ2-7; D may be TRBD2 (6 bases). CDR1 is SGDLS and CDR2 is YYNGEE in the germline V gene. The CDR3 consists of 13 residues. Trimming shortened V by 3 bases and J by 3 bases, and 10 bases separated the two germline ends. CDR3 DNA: TGTGCCAGCAGCGGAGAGGGACTCTACGAGCAGTACTTC. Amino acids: CASSGEGLYEQYF.

The CDR3 region is CASSIAGSGSSTDTQYF. The DNA for the CDR3 is TGTGCCAGTAGTATAGCAGGTAGCGGGAGCAGCACAGATACGCAGTATTTT. The chain recombines TRBV19 with TRBJ2-3; TRBD2 matches at 9 bases. The CDR3 is made up of 17 amino acids. The ends lost 1 base at V and 0 bases at J; junction bases unmatched: 5. The V gene's germline CDR1 is LNHDA and CDR2 SQIVND (reference sequence).

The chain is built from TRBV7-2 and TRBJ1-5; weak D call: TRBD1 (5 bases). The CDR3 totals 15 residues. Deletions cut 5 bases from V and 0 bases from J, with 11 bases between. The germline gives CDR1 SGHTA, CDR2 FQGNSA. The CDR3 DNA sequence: TGTGCCAGCAGCCCACAGGTATATAGCAATCAGCCCCAGCATTTT. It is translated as CASSPQVYSNQPQHF. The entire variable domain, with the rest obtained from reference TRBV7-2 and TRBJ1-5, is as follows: GAGVSQSPSNKVTEKGKDVELRCDPISGHTALYWYRQSLGQGLEFLIYFQGNSAPDKSGLPSDRFSAERTGGSVSTLTIQRTQQEDSAVYLCASSPQVYSNQPQHFGDGTRLSIL.

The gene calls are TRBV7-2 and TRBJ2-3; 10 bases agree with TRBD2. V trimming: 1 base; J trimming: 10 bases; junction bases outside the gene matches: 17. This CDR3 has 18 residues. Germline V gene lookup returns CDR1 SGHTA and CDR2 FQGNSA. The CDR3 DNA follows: TGTGCCAGCAGCTTAGTATTGGGGGGGCTAGCGGGAGAGAGAGCGCAGTATTTT. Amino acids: CASSLVLGGLAGERAQYF.

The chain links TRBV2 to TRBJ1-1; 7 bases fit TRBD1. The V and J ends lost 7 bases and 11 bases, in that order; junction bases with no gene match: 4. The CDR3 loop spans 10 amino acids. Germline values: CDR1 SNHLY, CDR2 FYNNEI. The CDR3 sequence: CASTVRGAFF. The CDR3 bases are TGTGCCAGCACGGTCAGGGGGGCTTTCTTT.

The DNA for the CDR3 is TGCGCCAGCAGCCCCTCAGGGGAAACTGGTGAGCAGTTCTTC. This encodes CASSPSGETGEQFF. The chain uses TRBV5-1 and TRBJ2-1, with a weak D call TRBD1 (6 bases). Germline assignment: CDR1 SGHRS and CDR2 YFSETQ. CDR3 length: 14 amino acids. V was pared by 4 bases and J by 9 bases, with 17 bases between. Together with reference TRBV5-1 and TRBJ2-1, the CDR3 gives the full variable domain: KAGVTQTPRYLIKTRGQQVTLSCSPISGHRSVSWYQQTPGQGLQFLFEYFSETQRNKGNFPGRFSGRQFSNSRSEMNVSTLELGDSALYLCASSPSGETGEQFFGPGTRLTVL.

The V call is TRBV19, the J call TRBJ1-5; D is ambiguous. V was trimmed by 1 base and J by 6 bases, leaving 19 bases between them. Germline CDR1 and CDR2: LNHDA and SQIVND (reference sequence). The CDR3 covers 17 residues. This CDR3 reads CASSIGPIGGPSQPQHF. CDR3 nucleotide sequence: TGTGCCAGTAGTATAGGGCCTATAGGAGGCCCGAGTCAGCCCCAGCATTTT.

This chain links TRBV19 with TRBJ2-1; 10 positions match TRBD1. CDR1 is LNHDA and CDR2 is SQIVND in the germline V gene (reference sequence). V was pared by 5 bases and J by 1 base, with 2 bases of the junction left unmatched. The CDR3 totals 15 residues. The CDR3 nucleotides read TGTGCCAGTAGTTCGGGACAGGGGTCCTACAATGAGCAGTTCTTC. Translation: CASSSGQGSYNEQFF.